This T cell receptor (beta chain) was identified in a study of vaccination and CD4 T cells after COVID-19. At the Johns Hopkins FTIC core, DNA taken from cultured CD4+ T cells was sequenced by way of the Oncomine TCR Beta short-read assay. MiXCR was run by TCRdb on the PCR reads, yielding one entry per CDR3 protein. The profile shows 9,500 to 13,000 distinct CDR3 sequences, around 30% of them singletons. Treatment here: approximately nine-day PBMC culture with coronavirus spike peptide pools or control peptides (ViraFEST assay). This CDR3 has 14 residues. From germline, CDR1 is MNHEY and CDR2 SMNVEV (reference sequence). The V gene end was trimmed by 5 bases and the J gene end by 4 bases; junction bases not matched to a gene: 5. This clonotype is medium-sized by share. What it recognizes is unknown.

The material sequenced was CD4+ T cells from blood, cultured in vitro, taken after SARS-CoV-2 vaccination. The TCR sequence derives from a human donor who had recovered from COVID-19. The J gene is TRBJ2-3, the V gene TRBV27; 8 bases match TRBD2. The CDR3 reads CASSSGLASDTQYF. Written as DNA, the CDR3 is TGTGCCAGCAGTAGTGGACTAGCCTCAGATACGCAGTATTTT.